Detailed here is one T cell receptor beta chain. This CDR3 has 20 residues. The junction had 18 bases not matched to a gene; V was cut back by 5 bases and J by 0 bases. Germline V gene data show CDR1 as PRHDT and CDR2 as FYEKMQ (reference sequence). Method: immunoSEQ multiplex PCR; TCRdb's copy keeps in-frame clones and lacks some. The sample includes about 190,000 clones, about 81% of them seen just once. The sample comes from a study of blood T cell repertoires in COVID-19. Study as a whole: The cDNA or gDNA used as material had been derived from T cells, B-cell-depleted T cells, or PBMCs.

The V and J genes are TRBV13 and TRBJ1-3, with TRBD1 identical over 8 bases. Source material: peripheral blood. This receptor was taken from a man aged 25 to 40 with active or convalescent COVID-19. The CDR3 DNA is TGTGCCAGCAGCCCCCCCTCGAGGGACAGGCTTGATTTCTCTGGAAACACCATATATTTT. Its protein product is CASSPPSRDRLDFSGNTIYF. Using reference TRBV13 and TRBJ1-3 for the parts outside the CDR3, the full variable domain is AAGVIQSPRHLIKEKRETATLKCYPIPRHDTVYWYQQGPGQDPQFLISFYEKMQSDKGSIPDRFSAQQFSDYHSELNMSSLELGDSALYFCASSPPSRDRLDFSGNTIYFGEGSWLTVV.